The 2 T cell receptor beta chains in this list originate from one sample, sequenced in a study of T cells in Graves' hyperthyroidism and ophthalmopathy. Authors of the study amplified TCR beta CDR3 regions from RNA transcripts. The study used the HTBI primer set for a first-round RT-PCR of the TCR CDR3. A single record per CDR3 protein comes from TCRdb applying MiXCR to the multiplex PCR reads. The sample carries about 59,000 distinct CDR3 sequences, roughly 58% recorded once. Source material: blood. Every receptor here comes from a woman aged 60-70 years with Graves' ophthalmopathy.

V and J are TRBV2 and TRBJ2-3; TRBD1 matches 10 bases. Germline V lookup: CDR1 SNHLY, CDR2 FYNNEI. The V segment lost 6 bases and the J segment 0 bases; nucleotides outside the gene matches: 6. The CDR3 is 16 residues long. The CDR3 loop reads CASRGDRGTSTDTQYF. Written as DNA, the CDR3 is TGTGCCAGCAGGGGGGACAGGGGAACTAGCACAGATACGCAGTATTTT.

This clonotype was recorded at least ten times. In nucleotides, the CDR3 is TGTGCCAGCAGCCCAAGGGGGTGGAGCACTGAAGCTTTCTTT. Its translation: CASSPRGWSTEAFF. The gene calls are TRBV7-2 and TRBJ1-1, with D possibly matching TRBD1 (6 bases). There are 14 residues in the CDR3. In germline, CDR1 is SGHTA, CDR2 FQGNSA. V lost 5 bases and J lost 4, with 14 bases in between.